These 14 T cell receptor beta chains share one sample of origin, sequenced in a study of T cell clones after liver transplantation. The repertoire was sequenced with immunoSEQ multiplex PCR; TCRdb's copy has only in-frame clones and lacks some. Here the sample spans more than 95,000 clones, approximately 78% being singletons. This specimen was CD4+ T cells from blood, taken before liver transplant. These TCRs come from a human donor who received a liver transplant.

In its sample, this clone was seen once. Other DNA sequences within the sample encode an identical CDR3. The chain uses TRBV5-1 and TRBJ2-5; D uncertain. Trimming shortened V by 4 bases and J by 5 bases, and 6 bases separated the two germline ends. Germline V gene sequence: CDR1 SGHRS, CDR2 YFSETQ. The CDR3 is made up of 11 amino acids. CDR3 DNA: TGCGCCAGCAGCCATGGGGAGACCCAGTACTTC. It specifies CASSHGETQYF. Full variable domain (missing parts from reference TRBV5-1 and TRBJ2-5): KAGVTQTPRYLIKTRGQQVTLSCSPISGHRSVSWYQQTPGQGLQFLFEYFSETQRNKGNFPGRFSGRQFSNSRSEMNVSTLELGDSALYLCASSHGETQYFGPGTRLLVL.

This clone appeared once. The chain couples TRBV7-2 to TRBJ2-2, with TRBD2 identical over 7 bases. V trimming: 3 bases; J trimming: 4 bases; junction bases outside the gene matches: 8. CDR3 length: 16 amino acids. The germline CDR1 and CDR2 sequences are SGHTA and FQGNSA. Here the CDR3 DNA reads TGTGCCAGCAGCTTTCGCGGGAGTTTTGGCACCGGGGAGCTGTTTTTT. Its translation: CASSFRGSFGTGELFF. The full variable domain, its missing parts supplied by reference TRBV7-2 and TRBJ2-2, is GAGVSQSPSNKVTEKGKDVELRCDPISGHTALYWYRQSLGQGLEFLIYFQGNSAPDKSGLPSDRFSAERTGGSVSTLTIQRTQQEDSAVYLCASSFRGSFGTGELFFGEGSRLTVL.

In its sample, this clone was seen a few times. CDR3 amino acids: CASSPGDAITEAFF. The CDR3 region has the DNA TGTGCCAGCAGCCCGGGAGACGCGATCACTGAAGCTTTCTTT. The gene calls are TRBV27 and TRBJ1-1; D call uncertain. CDR1 and CDR2 from the germline V gene are MNHEY and SMNVEV (reference sequence). V lost 6 bases and J 4 bases, leaving 15 bases between the germline ends. The CDR3 covers 14 residues.

This clone was detected only once. V gene TRBV18 combines with J gene TRBJ1-1, with D unclear. The germline gives CDR1 KGHSH, CDR2 LQKENI. The CDR3 has 14 amino acids. Trimming shortened V by 6 bases and J by 2 bases, and 13 bases separated the two germline ends. The CDR3 coding sequence is TGTGCCAGCTCCCCGGGGAACCCTAACACTGAAGCTTTCTTT. Amino acid sequence: CASSPGNPNTEAFF.

The gene calls are TRBV29-1 and TRBJ2-1; 8 nucleotides match TRBD2. The CDR3 runs 16 residues. Germline CDR1 SQVTM, CDR2 ANQGSEA. The V segment lost 6 bases and the J segment 4 bases; nucleotides outside the gene matches: 14. The CDR3, as DNA: TGCAGCGTGACCTCAGGGAGCGGGAGTCGGTACAATGAGCAGTTCTTC. Its translation is CSVTSGSGSRYNEQFF.

This clone was observed a few times. The J gene is TRBJ2-2, the V gene TRBV10-1; D remains ambiguous. Germline assignment: CDR1 WNHNN and CDR2 SYGVQD (reference sequence). The V end was cut by 7 bases, the J end by 6 bases, with 12 bases between. The CDR3 has 13 residues. The CDR3 reads CASMYPVAGELFF. CDR3 DNA: TGCGCCAGCATGTACCCGGTTGCCGGGGAGCTGTTTTTT.

This sequence joins TRBV2 and TRBJ2-7; D is possibly TRBD1 (5 bases). CDR1 and CDR2 from the germline V gene are SNHLY and FYNNEI. CDR3 size: 11 residues. The V gene lost 8 bases and the J gene lost 4 bases, with 9 bases spanning the gap. Here the CDR3 reads CASGQGYEQYF. DNA for the CDR3: TGTGCCAGCGGGCAGGGTTACGAGCAGTACTTC.

The CDR3 DNA is TGTGCCAGCTCACCCGGGACAGGGGTTGCAGATACGCAGTATTTT. Amino acids: CASSPGTGVADTQYF. J is TRBJ2-3 and V is TRBV18, with 10 bases aligning to TRBD1. The germline gives CDR1 KGHSH, CDR2 LQKENI. With V trimmed by 3 bases and J by 4 bases, 4 bases remained unmatched. There are 15 residues in the CDR3.

The V gene is TRBV5-1, the J gene TRBJ2-5; 9 bases are shared with TRBD1. Germline-derived CDR1 and CDR2 are SGHRS and YFSETQ. CDR3 length: 16 amino acids. Trimming cost V 4 bases and J 2 bases; bases outside gene matches: 9. The CDR3 DNA is TGCGCCAGCAGCCACGGACAGGGGATTGGGCAAGAGACCCAGTACTTC. Translating it yields CASSHGQGIGQETQYF.

V and J are TRBV6-1 and TRBJ2-1; 9 nucleotides align to TRBD1. CDR1 MNHNS and CDR2 SASEGT come from the germline V gene. Trimming took 6 bases from V and 7 from J; bases not matched to a gene: 7. This CDR3 region has 14 residues. The CDR3 nucleotides read TGTGCCAGCAGATTACAGGGGGCGCGAAATGAGCAGTTCTTC. This codes for CASRLQGARNEQFF.

This clone was seen a handful of times. The CDR3 nucleotides read TGTGCCAGCAGCTCGCCAGGGGGCTCCGGTCCTTATGGCTACACCTTC. Its protein product is CASSSPGGSGPYGYTF. V gene TRBV11-2 combines with J gene TRBJ1-2; 8 nucleotides agree with TRBD1. The germline V gene has CDR1 SGHAT and CDR2 FQNNGV. The ends lost 4 bases at V and 5 bases at J; junction bases unmatched: 12. The CDR3 extends over 16 amino acids.

The gene calls are TRBV6-5 and TRBJ1-2; 10 bases are a match to TRBD1. The CDR3 is made up of 15 amino acids. The J segment lost 4 bases and the V segment lost 6 bases, leaving 8 bases of the junction unmatched. Germline V gives CDR1 MNHEY, CDR2 SVGAGI. CDR3 sequence: CASRPRQGAGYGYTF. The CDR3 bases are TGTGCCAGCAGACCCCGACAGGGGGCTGGCTATGGCTACACCTTC.

V gene TRBV10-3 combines with J gene TRBJ2-1; the match to TRBD2 covers 9 bases. The V and J ends lost 5 bases and 8 bases, in that order; junction bases with no gene match: 7. The CDR3 contains 14 residues. CDR1 is ENHRY and CDR2 is SYGVKD in the germline V gene. This CDR3 reads CAISTSGFGDEQFF. DNA for the CDR3: TGTGCCATCAGTACTAGCGGGTTTGGGGATGAGCAGTTCTTC.

The chain has TRBV4-1 and TRBJ2-5; 9 positions agree with TRBD2. The CDR3 contains 17 residues. CDR1 is MGHRA and CDR2 is YSYEKL in the germline V gene. V lost 0 bases and J lost 4; bases outside the gene matches: 9. The CDR3: CASSQDGISGSLETQYF. CDR3 nucleotides: TGCGCCAGCAGCCAAGATGGCATTAGCGGGAGCTTAGAGACCCAGTACTTC.